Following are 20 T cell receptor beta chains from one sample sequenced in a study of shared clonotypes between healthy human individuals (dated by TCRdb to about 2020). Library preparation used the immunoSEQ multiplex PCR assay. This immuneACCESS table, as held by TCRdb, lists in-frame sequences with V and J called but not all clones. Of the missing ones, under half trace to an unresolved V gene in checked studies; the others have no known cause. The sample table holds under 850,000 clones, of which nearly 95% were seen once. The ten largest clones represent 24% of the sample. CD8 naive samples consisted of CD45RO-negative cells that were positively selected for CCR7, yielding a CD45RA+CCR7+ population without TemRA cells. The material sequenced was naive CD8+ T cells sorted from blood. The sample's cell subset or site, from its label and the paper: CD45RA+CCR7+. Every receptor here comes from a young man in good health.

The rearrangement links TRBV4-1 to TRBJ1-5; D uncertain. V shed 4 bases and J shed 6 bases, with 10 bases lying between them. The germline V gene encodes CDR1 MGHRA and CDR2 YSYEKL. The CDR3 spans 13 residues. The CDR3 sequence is CASSPPWGQPQHF. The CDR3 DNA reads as TGCGCCAGCAGCCCGCCCTGGGGTCAGCCCCAGCATTTT.

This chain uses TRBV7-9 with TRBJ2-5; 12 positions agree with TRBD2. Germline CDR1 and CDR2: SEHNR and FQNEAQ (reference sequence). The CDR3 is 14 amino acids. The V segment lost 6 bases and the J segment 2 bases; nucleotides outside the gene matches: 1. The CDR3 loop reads CASRLAGGQETQYF. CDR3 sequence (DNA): TGTGCCAGCAGGCTAGCGGGAGGGCAAGAGACCCAGTACTTC.

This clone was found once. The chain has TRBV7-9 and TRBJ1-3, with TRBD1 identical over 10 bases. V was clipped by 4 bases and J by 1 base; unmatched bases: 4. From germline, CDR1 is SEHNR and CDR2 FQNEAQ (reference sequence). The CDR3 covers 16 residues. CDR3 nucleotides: TGTGCCAGCAGCTCGGGACAGGGGTCATCTGGAAACACCATATATTTT. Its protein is CASSSGQGSSGNTIYF.

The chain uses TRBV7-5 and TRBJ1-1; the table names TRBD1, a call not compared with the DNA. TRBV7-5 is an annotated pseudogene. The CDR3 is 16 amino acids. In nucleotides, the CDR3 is TGTGCCAGAAGCTTAGTTCAGGTTCAGGGAAGGACTGAAGCTTTCTTT. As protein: CARSLVQVQGRTEAFF.

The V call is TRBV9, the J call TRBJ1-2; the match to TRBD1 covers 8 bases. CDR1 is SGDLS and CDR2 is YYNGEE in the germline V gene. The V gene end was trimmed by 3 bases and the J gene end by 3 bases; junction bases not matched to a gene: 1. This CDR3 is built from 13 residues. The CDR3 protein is CASSEQGDYGYTF. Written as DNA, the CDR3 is TGTGCCAGCAGCGAACAGGGGGACTATGGCTACACCTTC.

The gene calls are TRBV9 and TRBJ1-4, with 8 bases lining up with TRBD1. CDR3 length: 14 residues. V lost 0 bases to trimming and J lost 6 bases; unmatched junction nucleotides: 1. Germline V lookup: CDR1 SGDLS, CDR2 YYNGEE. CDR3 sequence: CASSVGTGHEKLFF. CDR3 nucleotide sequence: TGTGCCAGCAGCGTAGGGACAGGGCATGAAAAACTGTTTTTT.

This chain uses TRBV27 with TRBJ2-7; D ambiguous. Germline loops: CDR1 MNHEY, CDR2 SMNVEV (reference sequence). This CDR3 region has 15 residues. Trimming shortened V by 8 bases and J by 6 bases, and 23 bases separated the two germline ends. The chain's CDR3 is CASLYSFGPPREQYF. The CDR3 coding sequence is TGTGCCAGCCTGTATTCGTTCGGGCCTCCGCGCGAGCAGTACTTC.

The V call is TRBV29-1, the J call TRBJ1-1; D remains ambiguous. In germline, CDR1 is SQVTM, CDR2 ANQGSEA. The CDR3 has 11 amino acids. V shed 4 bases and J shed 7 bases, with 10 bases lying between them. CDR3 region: CSVGTSIEAFF. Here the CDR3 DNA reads TGCAGCGTTGGCACCTCCATTGAAGCTTTCTTT. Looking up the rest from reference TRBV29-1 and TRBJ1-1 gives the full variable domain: SAVISQKPSRDICQRGTSLTIQCQVDSQVTMMFWYRQQPGQSLTLIATANQGSEATYESGFVIDKFPISRPNLTFSTLTVSNMSPEDSSIYLCSVGTSIEAFFGQGTRLTVV.

CDR3 loop: CASRPEGVSYNEQFF. DNA for the CDR3: TGTGCCAGCAGACCTGAAGGGGTTTCCTACAATGAGCAGTTCTTC. The V gene is TRBV28, the J gene TRBJ2-1; weak D call: TRBD1 (5 bases). Between the trimmed V and J ends, which lost 6 bases and 1 base, there was a span of 13 bases. CDR3 length: 15 amino acids. Germline CDR1 is MDHEN and CDR2 is SYDVKM.

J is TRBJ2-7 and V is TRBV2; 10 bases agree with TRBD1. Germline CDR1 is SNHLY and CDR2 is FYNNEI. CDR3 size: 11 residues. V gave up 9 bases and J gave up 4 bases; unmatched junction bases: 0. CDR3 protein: CARGQGYEQYF. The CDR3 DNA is TGTGCCAGGGGACAGGGGTACGAGCAGTACTTC.

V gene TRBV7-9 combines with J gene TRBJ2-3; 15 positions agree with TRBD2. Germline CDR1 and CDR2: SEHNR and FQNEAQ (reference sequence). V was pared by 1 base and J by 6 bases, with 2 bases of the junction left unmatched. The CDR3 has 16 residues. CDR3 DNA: TGTGCCAGCAGCTTAGTGGGACTAGCGGGAGGCGATACGCAGTATTTT. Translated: CASSLVGLAGGDTQYF. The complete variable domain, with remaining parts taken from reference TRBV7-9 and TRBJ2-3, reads DTGVSQNPRHKITKRGQNVTFRCDPISEHNRLYWYRQTLGQGPEFLTYFQNEAQLEKSRLLSDRFSAERPKGSFSTLEIQRTEQGDSAMYLCASSLVGLAGGDTQYFGPGTRLTVL.

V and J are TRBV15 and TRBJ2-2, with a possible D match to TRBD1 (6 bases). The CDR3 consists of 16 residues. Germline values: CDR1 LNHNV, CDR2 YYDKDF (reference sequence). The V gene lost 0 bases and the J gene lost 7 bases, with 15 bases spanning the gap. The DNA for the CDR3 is TGTGCCACCAGCAGAGAAAGGGTGAAGGGGGTCGGGGAGCTGTTTTTT. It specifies CATSRERVKGVGELFF.

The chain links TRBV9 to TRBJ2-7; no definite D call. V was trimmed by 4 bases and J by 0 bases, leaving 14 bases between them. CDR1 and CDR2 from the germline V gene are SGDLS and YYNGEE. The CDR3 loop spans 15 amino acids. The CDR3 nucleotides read TGTGCCAGCAGCCCCCTTACGGGTAGCTCCTACGAGCAGTACTTC. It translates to CASSPLTGSSYEQYF. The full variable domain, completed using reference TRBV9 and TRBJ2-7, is DSGVTQTPKHLITATGQRVTLRCSPRSGDLSVYWYQQSLDQGLQFLIQYYNGEERAKGNILERFSAQQFPDLHSELNLSSLELGDSALYFCASSPLTGSSYEQYFGPGTRLTVT.

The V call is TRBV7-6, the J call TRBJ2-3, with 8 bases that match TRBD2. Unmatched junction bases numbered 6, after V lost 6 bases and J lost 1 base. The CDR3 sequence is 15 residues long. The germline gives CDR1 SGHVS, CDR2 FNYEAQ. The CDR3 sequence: CASSSERERTDTQYF. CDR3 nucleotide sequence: TGTGCCAGCAGTTCGGAGCGGGAGCGCACAGATACGCAGTATTTT.

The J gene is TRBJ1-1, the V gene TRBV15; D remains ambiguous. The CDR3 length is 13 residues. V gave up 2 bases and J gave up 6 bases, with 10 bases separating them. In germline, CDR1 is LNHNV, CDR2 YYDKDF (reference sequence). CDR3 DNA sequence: TGTGCCACCAGCAGATCTCAGGTGGCTGAAGCTTTCTTT. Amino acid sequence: CATSRSQVAEAFF.

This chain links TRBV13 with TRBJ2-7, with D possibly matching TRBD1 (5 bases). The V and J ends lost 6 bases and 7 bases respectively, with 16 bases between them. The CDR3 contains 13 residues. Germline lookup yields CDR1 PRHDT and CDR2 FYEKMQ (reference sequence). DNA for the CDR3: TGTGCCAGCAGAGCCGACAGTGTCGGGGAGCAGTACTTC. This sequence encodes CASRADSVGEQYF. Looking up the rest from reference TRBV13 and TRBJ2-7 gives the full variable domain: AAGVIQSPRHLIKEKRETATLKCYPIPRHDTVYWYQQGPGQDPQFLISFYEKMQSDKGSIPDRFSAQQFSDYHSELNMSSLELGDSALYFCASRADSVGEQYFGPGTRLTVT.

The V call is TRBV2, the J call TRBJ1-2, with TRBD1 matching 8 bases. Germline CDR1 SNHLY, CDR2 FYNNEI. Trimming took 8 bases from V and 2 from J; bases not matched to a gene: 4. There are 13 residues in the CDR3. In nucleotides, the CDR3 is TGTGCCAGCTTCAGGGGGCCAAACTATGGCTACACCTTC. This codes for CASFRGPNYGYTF.

The CDR3 reads CASSIVRQRIREQFF. CDR3 sequence (DNA): TGTGCCAGTAGTATCGTCCGACAGCGGATTCGTGAGCAGTTCTTC. This chain links TRBV19 with TRBJ2-1; the D call may be TRBD1 or TRBD2 (5 bases each). Trimming stripped 3 bases from V and 9 bases from J, with 18 bases between. This CDR3 has 15 amino acids. Germline CDR1 is LNHDA and CDR2 is SQIVND (reference sequence).

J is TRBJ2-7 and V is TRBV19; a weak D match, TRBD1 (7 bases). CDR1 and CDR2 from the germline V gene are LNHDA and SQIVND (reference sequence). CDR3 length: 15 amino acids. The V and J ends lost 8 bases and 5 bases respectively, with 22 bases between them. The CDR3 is CASGPGPGGLNEQYF. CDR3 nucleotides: TGTGCCAGTGGACCAGGGCCAGGGGGACTGAACGAGCAGTACTTC.

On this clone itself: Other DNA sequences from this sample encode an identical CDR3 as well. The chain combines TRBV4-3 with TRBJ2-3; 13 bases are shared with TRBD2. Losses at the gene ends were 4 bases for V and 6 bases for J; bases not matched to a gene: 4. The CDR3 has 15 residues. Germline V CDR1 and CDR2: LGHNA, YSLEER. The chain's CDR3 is CASSPGLAGADTQYF. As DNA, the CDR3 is TGCGCCAGCAGCCCAGGACTAGCGGGAGCGGATACGCAGTATTTT.